Presented here are 25 T cell receptor beta chains from one specimen sequenced in a study of CD8+ T cells in alopecia areata. The treatment: oral pan-JAK inhibitor, 5-10 mg twice daily. RNA was extracted and reverse transcribed into cDNA as the sequencing template. Produced via immunoSEQ multiplex PCR; TCRdb's table is partial and in-frame only. The table has 75,000 to 85,000 clones, around 66% seen once. This material consisted of CD8+ T cells sorted from blood, taken at week 24, from a patient treated with tofacitinib. These TCRs come from a human donor with alopecia areata.

V usage is TRBV27 and J usage is TRBJ2-1; 12 nucleotides agree with TRBD2. The CDR3 is 16 amino acids. The V gene end was trimmed by 0 bases and the J gene end by 7 bases; junction bases not matched to a gene: 4. Germline V gene lookup returns CDR1 MNHEY and CDR2 SMNVEV (reference sequence). The DNA for the CDR3 is TGTGCCAGCAGTTTATCGACTAGCGGGAGTCATAATGAGCAGTTCTTC. It translates to CASSLSTSGSHNEQFF.

This clone has more than one count but fewer than ten. This chain joins TRBV4-3 and TRBJ2-1; D uncertain. V was cut by 0 bases and J by 6 bases, with 12 bases left in between. The V gene's germline CDR1 is LGHNA and CDR2 YSLEER. There are 15 residues in the CDR3. For the CDR3, the DNA is TGCGCCAGCAGCCAAGAAACCTCCGCGACCAATGAGCAGTTCTTC. It encodes CASSQETSATNEQFF.

The J gene is TRBJ2-7, the V gene TRBV13; 7 bases match TRBD1. Germline lookup yields CDR1 PRHDT and CDR2 FYEKMQ (reference sequence). The trim removed 5 bases at V and 1 base at J, leaving 2 bases unmatched. This CDR3 has 13 residues. The CDR3 sequence: CASSPGQSYEQYF. The CDR3 DNA is TGTGCCAGCAGCCCGGGACAGTCCTACGAGCAGTACTTC.

This clone was detected a few times. The chain links TRBV7-3 to TRBJ2-3, with 9 bases fitting TRBD2. The V gene's germline CDR1 is SGHTA and CDR2 FQGTGA. The CDR3 covers 15 residues. The V and J ends lost 4 bases and 4 bases, in that order; junction bases with no gene match: 6. In nucleotides, the CDR3 is TGTGCCAGCAGCTCGGGACTAGCATGGGCAGATACGCAGTATTTT. It encodes CASSSGLAWADTQYF.

CDR3 region: CASSKGGNQPQHF. As DNA, the CDR3 is TGTGCCAGCAGCAAAGGGGGCAATCAGCCCCAGCATTTT. The rearrangement uses TRBV14 and TRBJ1-5; possibly TRBD1 for D (5 bases). The CDR3 consists of 13 residues. Germline V gene data show CDR1 as SGHDN and CDR2 as FVKESK. V lost 5 bases and J lost 2, with 7 bases in between.

This clone appeared a single time. The genes are TRBV7-3 and TRBJ2-2; D perhaps matches TRBD1 (5 bases). Trimming left V 0 bases short and J 6 bases short, with 8 bases between. CDR3 length: 14 residues. Germline-derived CDR1 and CDR2 are SGHTA and FQGTGA. The CDR3 bases are TGTGCCAGCAGCTTAACCCCAGGGTCCGGGGAGCTGTTTTTT. Its protein is CASSLTPGSGELFF.

This clone was seen only once. J is TRBJ1-5 and V is TRBV4-1, with a possible D match to TRBD1 (6 bases). This CDR3 is 15 amino acids long. Germline values: CDR1 MGHRA, CDR2 YSYEKL. V was trimmed by 0 bases and J by 6 bases, leaving 12 bases between them. This CDR3 is CASSQEGAGAQPQHF. In DNA, the CDR3 is TGCGCCAGCAGCCAAGAAGGCGCAGGGGCTCAGCCCCAGCATTTT.

This clone was seen a few times. This chain connects TRBV4-1 to TRBJ2-7; 10 nucleotides match TRBD1. The CDR3 runs 14 residues. CDR1 is MGHRA and CDR2 is YSYEKL in the germline V gene. V shed 3 bases and J 4 bases; nucleotides not matched to a gene: 3. The CDR3 bases are TGCGCCAGCAGCCAGACAGGGGGCTTGTACGAGCAGTACTTC. This gives the protein CASSQTGGLYEQYF.

The rearrangement links TRBV2 to TRBJ2-7; TRBD1 aligns across 8 bases. Germline values: CDR1 SNHLY, CDR2 FYNNEI. The CDR3 is 17 residues long. With 0 bases clipped from V and 2 bases from J, the junction kept 9 bases outside the gene matches. The CDR3 is CASSEAPWTGSPYEQYF. Here the CDR3 DNA reads TGTGCCAGCAGTGAAGCGCCATGGACAGGGAGCCCCTACGAGCAGTACTTC.

J is TRBJ1-1 and V is TRBV27, with D tentatively TRBD1 (5 bases). Trimming cost V 2 bases and J 8 bases, with 12 bases left between them. CDR3 length equals 13 residues. Per germline, CDR1 MNHEY and CDR2 SMNVEV (reference sequence). CDR3 in DNA: TGTGCCAGCAGTTTACGGGGCAAAAAAGAAGCTTTCTTT. Residues: CASSLRGKKEAFF.

The gene calls are TRBV6-5 and TRBJ2-2, with D perhaps TRBD2 (6 bases). The CDR3 loop spans 16 amino acids. Germline CDR1 reads MNHEY; CDR2 reads SVGAGI. The V end was cut by 2 bases, the J end by 4 bases, with 14 bases between. CDR3 residues: CASSYAGSGGTGELFF. The CDR3 nucleotides read TGTGCCAGCAGTTACGCGGGGAGCGGAGGCACCGGGGAGCTGTTTTTT.

V usage is TRBV27 and J usage is TRBJ1-1; D unclear. Between the trimmed V and J ends, which lost 5 bases and 3 bases, there was a span of 10 bases. The CDR3 is made up of 13 amino acids. The germline V gene encodes CDR1 MNHEY and CDR2 SMNVEV (reference sequence). The CDR3 DNA is TGTGCCAGCAGTCGCCTCGAGGACACTGAAGCTTTCTTT. Protein sequence: CASSRLEDTEAFF.

The chain is built from TRBV23-1 and TRBJ2-5; 8 positions agree with TRBD2. TRBV23-1 is annotated as an ORF whose role is uncertain. V was pared by 0 bases and J by 5 bases, with 17 bases of the junction left unmatched. The CDR3 totals 19 residues. The chain's CDR3 is CASSQSSIRVIRLAETQYF. CDR3 coding DNA: TGCGCCAGCAGTCAATCTTCAATCCGCGTCATCAGACTAGCGGAGACCCAGTACTTC.

This clone has just a few counts. J is TRBJ1-1 and V is TRBV30; 9 bases are a match to TRBD1. V shed 4 bases, J shed 3 bases, and the junction held 3 bases outside the gene matches. The CDR3 has 13 amino acids. Germline V gene sequence: CDR1 GTSNPN, CDR2 SVGIG (reference sequence). The CDR3 DNA follows: TGTGCCTGGAATACAGGGGGCTACACTGAAGCTTTCTTT. It translates to CAWNTGGYTEAFF.

The chain uses TRBV6-6 and TRBJ2-7, with D unclear. Germline V gene lookup returns CDR1 MNHNY and CDR2 SVGAGI (reference sequence). Trimming shortened V by 2 bases and J by 3 bases, and 11 bases separated the two germline ends. This CDR3 has 14 residues. CDR3 protein: CASSYRPSIYEQYF. In DNA, the CDR3 is TGTGCCAGCAGTTACCGGCCGAGCATCTACGAGCAGTACTTC.

The CDR3 nucleotides are TGTGCCAGCAGCTTGGGAGTTAAGTACGAGCAGTACTTC. Amino acid sequence: CASSLGVKYEQYF. This chain joins TRBV7-9 and TRBJ2-7, with D possibly matching TRBD2 (5 bases). Germline CDR1 and CDR2: SEHNR and FQNEAQ (reference sequence). V was shortened by 3 bases and J by 4 bases, with 10 bases between the two germline ends. The CDR3 runs to 13 residues. The variable domain in full, completed from reference TRBV7-9 and TRBJ2-7, reads DTGVSQNPRHKITKRGQNVTFRCDPISEHNRLYWYRQTLGQGPEFLTYFQNEAQLEKSRLLSDRFSAERPKGSFSTLEIQRTEQGDSAMYLCASSLGVKYEQYFGPGTRLTVT.

The V call is TRBV19, the J call TRBJ1-2; no clear D. The CDR3 covers 11 residues. The germline gives CDR1 LNHDA, CDR2 SQIVND (reference sequence). Trimming removed 7 bases from V and 7 bases from J, with 10 bases in between. In DNA form, the CDR3 reads TGTGCCAGTACGGTAGATGGTGGCTACACCTTC. Translation gives CASTVDGGYTF.

This clone was detected once. The V and J genes are TRBV28 and TRBJ2-7, with 9 bases identical to TRBD2. There are 14 residues in the CDR3. Germline lookup yields CDR1 MDHEN and CDR2 SYDVKM. J lost 1 base, V lost 7 bases, and 5 bases had no gene match. DNA of the CDR3: TGTGCCAGCAAACTTGGACTAGCGTCCTACGAGCAGTACTTC. This encodes CASKLGLASYEQYF.

The chain employs TRBV27 and TRBJ1-1, with no clear D. V was shortened by 4 bases and J by 1 base, with 7 bases between the two germline ends. Germline V gene data show CDR1 as MNHEY and CDR2 as SMNVEV (reference sequence). The CDR3 contains 13 residues. The CDR3: CASSYGGNTEAFF. In DNA, the CDR3 is TGTGCCAGCAGTTACGGTGGGAACACTGAAGCTTTCTTT.

V is TRBV5-6 and J is TRBJ1-2; no clear D gene. V was pared by 4 bases and J by 5 bases, with 6 bases between. This CDR3 is built from 11 residues. The germline CDR1 and CDR2 sequences are SGHDT and YYEEEE. CDR3 sequence (DNA): TGTGCCAGCAGCCTAAGGTATGGCTACACCTTC. It codes for CASSLRYGYTF. Based on the CDR3 plus reference TRBV5-6 and TRBJ1-2, the full variable domain is DAGVTQSPTHLIKTRGQQVTLRCSPKSGHDTVSWYQQALGQGPQFIFQYYEEEERQRGNFPDRFSGHQFPNYSSELNVNALLLGDSALYLCASSLRYGYTFGSGTRLTVV.

The sample holds one count of this clone. CDR3 amino acids: CASSLFFSGSSYEQYF. CDR3 DNA sequence: TGCGCCAGCAGCTTGTTTTTTAGCGGGAGCTCCTACGAGCAGTACTTC. The chain uses TRBV5-1 and TRBJ2-7; TRBD2 matches at 9 bases. V shed 1 base, J shed 0 bases, and the junction held 5 bases outside the gene matches. The CDR3 has 16 amino acids. The germline V gene has CDR1 SGHRS and CDR2 YFSETQ.

The gene calls are TRBV28 and TRBJ2-1, with D unclear. The germline V gene has CDR1 MDHEN and CDR2 SYDVKM. The CDR3 is 14 residues long. The V end was cut by 5 bases, the J end by 4 bases, with 12 bases between. CDR3 region: CASSRQRIYNEQFF. The DNA for the CDR3 is TGTGCCAGCAGTCGTCAGCGTATATACAATGAGCAGTTCTTC.

This chain uses TRBV5-1 with TRBJ2-7; 10 bases are a match to TRBD1. The CDR3 totals 15 residues. Germline V CDR1 and CDR2: SGHRS, YFSETQ. V lost 7 bases to trimming and J lost 5 bases; unmatched junction nucleotides: 12. CDR3 protein: CASSQASGTGDEQYF. The CDR3 DNA follows: TGCGCCAGCTCCCAAGCGTCCGGGACAGGGGACGAGCAGTACTTC. Filled out from reference TRBV5-1 and TRBJ2-7, the complete variable domain reads KAGVTQTPRYLIKTRGQQVTLSCSPISGHRSVSWYQQTPGQGLQFLFEYFSETQRNKGNFPGRFSGRQFSNSRSEMNVSTLELGDSALYLCASSQASGTGDEQYFGPGTRLTVT.

This clone appeared once. The chain combines TRBV5-1 with TRBJ1-1; possibly TRBD1 for D (5 bases). This CDR3 is built from 12 residues. V lost 4 bases to trimming and J lost 7 bases, with 11 bases between them. CDR1 is SGHRS, CDR2 YFSETQ, per germline. CDR3 sequence reads: CASSTGPDEAFF. The CDR3, as DNA: TGCGCCAGCAGCACGGGACCCGATGAAGCTTTCTTT.

This clone was counted only a few times. The chain combines TRBV2 with TRBJ1-1; D is undetermined. Trimming cost V 0 bases and J 4 bases, with 12 bases left between them. The V gene's germline CDR1 is SNHLY and CDR2 FYNNEI. The CDR3 length is 15 residues. This CDR3 reads CASSEAADLGTEAFF. As DNA, the CDR3 is TGTGCCAGCAGTGAAGCAGCCGACCTCGGCACTGAAGCTTTCTTT. The full variable domain, with the rest looked up from reference TRBV2 and TRBJ1-1, is EPEVTQTPSHQVTQMGQEVILRCVPISNHLYFYWYRQILGQKVEFLVSFYNNEISEKSEIFDDQFSVERPDGSNFTLKIRSTKLEDSAMYFCASSEAADLGTEAFFGQGTRLTVV.